The 16 T cell receptor beta chains listed next were all sequenced from one sample in a study of Graves' ophthalmopathy and Graves' hyperthyroidism. The authors amplified TCR beta CDR3 regions, and they did so from RNA transcripts for repertoire sequencing. HTBI primers served in a first-round RT-PCR, which a second-round multiplex PCR followed. MiXCR was run by TCRdb on the multiplex PCR reads, yielding one entry per CDR3 protein. This repertoire shows around 520,000 distinct CDR3 sequences, just under 40% found once; its top ten account for approximately 4.1%. Specimen: peripheral blood or thyroid tissue (not recorded which). These receptors were taken from an adult man with Graves' hyperthyroidism.

This clonotype occurred a few times. The gene calls are TRBV7-9 and TRBJ2-1; TRBD2 might be the D (6 bases). The CDR3 is made up of 15 amino acids. Trimming left V 1 base short and J 6 bases short, with 13 bases between. Germline V gives CDR1 SEHNR, CDR2 FQNEAQ (reference sequence). CDR3 DNA: TGTGCCAGCAGCTTAGATGGCGGGGCGACCAATGAGCAGTTCTTC. Its protein product is CASSLDGGATNEQFF.

The chain employs TRBV24-1 and TRBJ1-2, with 10 bases fitting TRBD1. This CDR3 has 15 amino acids. V shed 3 bases, J shed 3 bases, and the junction held 3 bases outside the gene matches. Germline V gene lookup returns CDR1 KGHDR and CDR2 SFDVKD. This chain's CDR3 is CATSDAGTGDYGYTF. CDR3 coding DNA: TGTGCCACCAGTGATGCCGGGACAGGGGACTATGGCTACACCTTC.

V usage is TRBV10-3 and J usage is TRBJ1-2; TRBD1 matches 10 bases. The CDR3 is 16 amino acids. Germline V gene data show CDR1 as ENHRY and CDR2 as SYGVKD. J was trimmed by 3 bases and V by 6 bases; bases with no gene match: 10. CDR3 amino acids: CAISDSGTGVYYGYTF. The CDR3 DNA reads TGTGCCATCAGCGATTCCGGGACAGGGGTGTACTATGGCTACACCTTC.

This clonotype was detected ten times or more. The rearrangement links TRBV20-1 to TRBJ2-5, with D tentatively TRBD2 (5 bases). Germline loops: CDR1 DFQATT, CDR2 SNEGSKA (reference sequence). The CDR3 loop spans 13 amino acids. V was pared by 4 bases and J by 0 bases, with 9 bases between. In DNA, the CDR3 is TGCAGTGCTACCACACTAGACCAAGAGACCCAGTACTTC. This sequence encodes CSATTLDQETQYF.

The chain couples TRBV5-1 to TRBJ1-1, with 7 bases fitting TRBD1. Trimming at V came to 4 bases and at J to 7 bases, leaving 10 bases not matched to a gene. Germline V gene data show CDR1 as SGHRS and CDR2 as YFSETQ. The length of the CDR3 is 14 residues. For the CDR3, the DNA is TGCGCCAGCAGCCAAGGGGTAACAGGGGATGAAGCTTTCTTT. Translation gives CASSQGVTGDEAFF.

This clonotype was seen repeatedly, ten times or more. V and J are TRBV14 and TRBJ1-2, with D perhaps TRBD1 (5 bases). Germline CDR1 and CDR2: SGHDN and FVKESK. This CDR3 region has 13 residues. The V and J ends lost 1 base and 8 bases respectively, with 11 bases between them. The CDR3 reads CASSQARGEGYTF. In DNA, the CDR3 is TGTGCCAGCAGCCAAGCCCGGGGGGAAGGCTACACCTTC. The full variable domain, in which reference TRBV14 and TRBJ1-2 provide the parts outside the CDR3, is EAGVTQFPSHSVIEKGQTVTLRCDPISGHDNLYWYRRVMGKEIKFLLHFVKESKQDESGMPNNRFLAERTGGTYSTLKVQPAELEDSGVYFCASSQARGEGYTFGSGTRLTVV.

This clonotype has ten or more counts. The chain uses TRBV29-1 and TRBJ2-5; TRBD2 matches 7 bases. This CDR3 region has 13 residues. J gave up 3 bases and V 6 bases, and 7 bases lay outside the gene matches. Germline V gene sequence: CDR1 SQVTM, CDR2 ANQGSEA. CDR3 nucleotide sequence: TGCAGCGTCGACACGGGAGGCGAAGAGACCCAGTACTTC. Its protein product is CSVDTGGEETQYF.

The genes are TRBV7-8 and TRBJ2-5, with a possible D match to TRBD2 (6 bases). The germline V and J ends were trimmed by 6 bases and 1 base, with 15 bases remaining between them. The germline gives CDR1 SGHVS, CDR2 FQNEAQ. The CDR3 is made up of 15 amino acids. Written as DNA, the CDR3 is TGTGCCAGCAGTCATACAGCCGGGAGCCAAGAGACCCAGTACTTC. It codes for CASSHTAGSQETQYF.

The rearrangement links TRBV7-2 to TRBJ1-5, with 8 bases aligning to TRBD1. J was trimmed by 5 bases and V by 1 base; bases with no gene match: 10. Germline lookup yields CDR1 SGHTA and CDR2 FQGNSA. The CDR3 is made up of 17 amino acids. CDR3 residues: CASSLVQGAVTDQPQHF. CDR3 bases: TGTGCCAGCAGCTTAGTGCAGGGGGCGGTCACCGATCAGCCCCAGCATTTT.

CDR3 in DNA: TGTGCCAGCAGCCAACCCCCCGAGGGAGAGACCCAGTACTTC. Protein: CASSQPPEGETQYF. J is TRBJ2-5 and V is TRBV12-3 or TRBV12-4; the D gene is possibly TRBD2 (5 bases). V was cut by 6 bases and J by 4 bases, with 15 bases left in between. The CDR3 has 14 amino acids.

The sample holds many counts of this clonotype. This chain connects TRBV7-9 to TRBJ2-2, with D hard to call. This CDR3 has 15 residues. V was clipped by 3 bases and J by 1 base, with 9 bases between them. CDR1 and CDR2 (germline): SEHNR, FQNEAQ (reference sequence). The CDR3 region is CASSLTLQNTGELFF. CDR3 bases: TGTGCCAGCAGCTTGACACTACAGAACACCGGGGAGCTGTTTTTT.

This clonotype was seen only a few times. The CDR3 coding sequence is TGCAGTGCGAGCGACAGGAACACTGAAGCTTTCTTT. Amino acid sequence: CSASDRNTEAFF. J is TRBJ1-1 and V is TRBV20-1, with D perhaps matching TRBD1 (5 bases). The germline V gene has CDR1 DFQATT and CDR2 SNEGSKA (reference sequence). V shed 6 bases and J shed 1 base, with 9 bases lying between them. CDR3 size: 12 residues.

This clonotype was observed many times. This chain connects TRBV20-1 to TRBJ1-2; TRBD1 matches 7 bases. CDR1 DFQATT and CDR2 SNEGSKA come from the germline V gene (reference sequence). The length of the CDR3 is 15 residues. V was pared by 0 bases and J by 2 bases, with 6 bases of the junction left unmatched. CDR3 sequence (DNA): TGCAGTGCTAGAGATCTTGGAGGGGGCAACTATGGCTACACCTTC. Protein sequence: CSARDLGGGNYGYTF.

This clonotype was seen ten or more times. V and J are TRBV7-8 and TRBJ1-6, with D possibly TRBD1 on 5 matching bases. The V end lost 1 base, the J end lost 2 bases, and 12 bases lay between the germline ends. This CDR3 contains 17 residues. Germline V gene lookup returns CDR1 SGHVS and CDR2 FQNEAQ. As DNA, the CDR3 is TGTGCCAGCAGCTTAGTTCCAGGGACCCCCTATAATTCACCCCTCCACTTT. It translates to CASSLVPGTPYNSPLHF.

DNA of the CDR3: TGTGCCAGCAGTAGTTCAGGGGAGACCCCCTACGAGCAGTACTTC. Translating gives CASSSSGETPYEQYF. The J gene is TRBJ2-7, the V gene TRBV25-1; perhaps TRBD1 as D (6 bases). The CDR3 covers 15 residues. Germline V lookup: CDR1 MGHDK, CDR2 SYGVNS. Trimming stripped 5 bases from V and 2 bases from J, with 16 bases between.

This clonotype came up many times. V is TRBV7-9 and J is TRBJ1-4, with a tentative D call TRBD1 (6 bases). The CDR3 is 14 residues long. V gave up 4 bases and J gave up 4 bases, with 10 bases separating them. Germline loops: CDR1 SEHNR, CDR2 FQNEAQ (reference sequence). This CDR3 is CASSSDRVNEKLFF. The CDR3 bases are TGTGCCAGCAGCTCGGACAGAGTTAATGAAAAACTGTTTTTT. Full variable domain (rest looked up from reference TRBV7-9 and TRBJ1-4): DTGVSQNPRHKITKRGQNVTFRCDPISEHNRLYWYRQTLGQGPEFLTYFQNEAQLEKSRLLSDRFSAERPKGSFSTLEIQRTEQGDSAMYLCASSSDRVNEKLFFGSGTQLSVL.